The 30 T cell receptor beta chains below all came from one sample that was sequenced in a study of T cells after yellow fever vaccination. MiXCR was run by TCRdb on the 5' RACE reads, yielding one entry per CDR3 protein. The sample includes about 340,000 distinct CDR3 sequences, about 12% of them seen just once. Specimen: CD4+ T cells sorted from PBMCs, collected 15 days after the yellow fever booster vaccination. All receptors come from a man between 18 and 29 years old who received the YFV17D yellow fever vaccine.

This CDR3 is CASSYGQYLPRGQFF. The DNA for the CDR3 is TGTGCCAGCAGTTACGGACAGTATTTGCCGCGAGGGCAGTTCTTC. V gene TRBV6-2 or TRBV6-3 combines with J gene TRBJ2-1, with a tentative D call TRBD1 (6 bases). V was trimmed by 2 bases and J by 12 bases, leaving 20 bases between them. CDR1 and CDR2 (germline): MNHEY, SVGEGT. The CDR3 runs to 15 residues.

This clonotype was seen only a few times. This chain connects TRBV20-1 to TRBJ2-3, with TRBD1 matching over 9 bases. The CDR3 runs to 14 residues. Germline values: CDR1 DFQATT, CDR2 SNEGSKA (reference sequence). This CDR3 is CSRYNIQGANTQYF. The CDR3 region has the DNA TGCAGCCGATACAATATACAGGGGGCTAATACGCAGTATTTT.

This clonotype was counted at least ten times. This chain links TRBV9 with TRBJ2-5; D gene uncertain. Trimming took off 2 bases at V and 2 bases at J, with 7 bases between the two ends. The CDR3 sequence is 13 residues long. CDR1 is SGDLS, CDR2 YYNGEE, per germline. The CDR3 DNA reads TGTGCCAGCAGCGTCGACCCACAAGAGACCCAGTACTTC. Translating gives CASSVDPQETQYF.

This rearrangement joins TRBV28 to TRBJ1-5; TRBD1 agrees at 7 bases. CDR1 MDHEN and CDR2 SYDVKM come from the germline V gene. CDR3 length: 14 residues. With V trimmed by 4 bases and J by 5 bases, 5 bases remained unmatched. This CDR3 is CASSYPRGYQPQHF. The CDR3 DNA reads as TGTGCCAGCAGTTACCCCAGGGGGTATCAGCCCCAGCATTTT.

This clonotype came up a few times. The chain couples TRBV18 to TRBJ2-7; TRBD2 is a possible D gene (5 bases). Trimming cost V 2 bases and J 2 bases, with 10 bases left between them. CDR1 is KGHSH, CDR2 LQKENI, per germline. There are 14 residues in the CDR3. CDR3 sequence reads: CASSPAAGPYEQYF. The DNA for the CDR3 is TGTGCCAGCTCACCAGCGGCGGGCCCCTACGAGCAGTACTTC.

J is TRBJ1-1 and V is TRBV6-6; 11 bases align to TRBD1. J gave up 4 bases and V 6 bases, and 4 bases lay outside the gene matches. The CDR3 spans 14 residues. CDR1 MNHNY and CDR2 SVGAGI come from the germline V gene (reference sequence). The CDR3 reads CASSRDRGTTEAFF. In nucleotides, the CDR3 is TGTGCCAGCAGCCGGGACAGGGGGACCACTGAAGCTTTCTTT.

This clonotype has more than one count but fewer than ten. The chain has TRBV18 and TRBJ2-5, with D unclear. CDR1 KGHSH and CDR2 LQKENI come from the germline V gene. Trimming removed 5 bases at V and 3 bases at J, with 13 bases between. This CDR3 has 14 residues. CDR3 DNA: TGTGCCAGCTCAAATTATTGGACGGAAGAGACCCAGTACTTC. This encodes CASSNYWTEETQYF.

This clonotype has only a few counts. The V and J genes are TRBV4-1 and TRBJ2-2; either TRBD1 or TRBD2 may supply D (5 bases each). Germline V gene data show CDR1 as MGHRA and CDR2 as YSYEKL. This CDR3 is built from 16 residues. V was cut by 1 base and J by 4 bases, with 13 bases left in between. The CDR3 DNA reads as TGCGCCAGCAGCCAAGGAGGGACCAGCCGCACCGGGGAGCTGTTTTTT. Protein product: CASSQGGTSRTGELFF.

The J gene is TRBJ2-2, the V gene TRBV6-6, with D hard to call. The CDR3 has 12 amino acids. Trimming took 7 bases from V and 4 from J, leaving 7 bases between them. Germline V lookup: CDR1 MNHNY, CDR2 SVGAGI (reference sequence). The CDR3 loop is CASNRGTGELFF. The CDR3 DNA sequence: TGTGCCAGCAATCGCGGCACCGGGGAGCTGTTTTTT.

The table lists this clonotype with a few counts. The chain uses TRBV7-6 and TRBJ1-5; D may be TRBD1 (5 bases). Germline values: CDR1 SGHVS, CDR2 FNYEAQ. Between the trimmed V and J ends, which lost 5 bases and 1 base, there was a span of 12 bases. The CDR3 loop spans 15 amino acids. The CDR3 DNA follows: TGTGCCAGCAGCCCCCTCCAGGGCAGCAATCAGCCCCAGCATTTT. It translates to CASSPLQGSNQPQHF.

This clonotype appeared many times. The chain couples TRBV4-2 to TRBJ2-2, with 7 nucleotides matching TRBD2. CDR1 and CDR2 (germline): LGHNA, YNFKEQ. Trimming removed 4 bases from V and 4 bases from J; junction bases left unmatched: 0. There are 13 residues in the CDR3. CDR3 sequence (DNA): TGTGCCAGCAGCCGGACTAGCACCGGGGAGCTGTTTTTT. This translates into CASSRTSTGELFF.

The CDR3 is CASSTRSGYNEQFF. The CDR3 DNA follows: TGTGCCAGCAGCACCCGTAGCGGTTACAATGAGCAGTTCTTC. J is TRBJ2-1 and V is TRBV11-2, with D possibly matching TRBD2 (6 bases). The V end lost 5 bases, the J end lost 4 bases, and 12 bases lay between the germline ends. There are 14 residues in the CDR3. Germline-derived CDR1 and CDR2 are SGHAT and FQNNGV.

This clonotype has just a few counts. The chain joins TRBV30 to TRBJ2-2; D is possibly TRBD2 (5 bases). From germline, CDR1 is GTSNPN and CDR2 SVGIG (reference sequence). The CDR3 totals 15 residues. Between the trimmed V and J ends, which lost 0 bases and 4 bases, there was a span of 12 bases. CDR3 amino acids: CAWSVSGMPTGELFF. Here the CDR3 DNA reads TGTGCCTGGAGTGTATCGGGAATGCCCACCGGGGAGCTGTTTTTT.

The chain joins TRBV2 to TRBJ1-3; a possible D gene is TRBD1 (5 bases). CDR3 length: 15 residues. The germline V gene has CDR1 SNHLY and CDR2 FYNNEI. The V and J ends lost 0 bases and 3 bases respectively, with 9 bases between them. As DNA, the CDR3 is TGTGCCAGCAGTGAAGCGAGGGGACTTGGAAACACCATATATTTT. Translating gives CASSEARGLGNTIYF.

This clonotype has just a few counts. J is TRBJ1-2 and V is TRBV4-2, with 10 nucleotides matching TRBD1. From germline, CDR1 is LGHNA and CDR2 YNFKEQ. The CDR3 consists of 17 residues. With 2 bases clipped from V and 3 bases from J, the junction kept 9 bases outside the gene matches. The CDR3 sequence is CASSQSHRGQGYYGYTF. Written as DNA, the CDR3 is TGTGCCAGCAGCCAATCTCACCGGGGACAGGGGTACTATGGCTACACCTTC.

The chain combines TRBV4-1 with TRBJ1-6; tentatively, D is TRBD1 (5 bases). Deletions cut 1 base from V and 10 bases from J, with 23 bases between. The germline V gene has CDR1 MGHRA and CDR2 YSYEKL. The CDR3 is 18 residues long. CDR3 sequence: CASSQALTARRKGSPLHF. For the CDR3, the DNA is TGCGCCAGCAGCCAAGCTTTGACAGCTAGGCGAAAAGGCTCACCCCTCCACTTT.

This clonotype was counted a few times. The J gene is TRBJ1-5, the V gene TRBV7-9; D is possibly TRBD1 (5 bases). Germline assignment: CDR1 SEHNR and CDR2 FQNEAQ (reference sequence). The V and J ends lost 4 bases and 11 bases respectively, with 15 bases between them. The CDR3 covers 13 residues. The CDR3 spells CASSSPQGPAQHF. CDR3 DNA sequence: TGTGCCAGCAGCTCGCCCCAGGGACCGGCCCAGCATTTT. Together with reference TRBV7-9 and TRBJ1-5, the CDR3 gives the full variable domain: DTGVSQNPRHKITKRGQNVTFRCDPISEHNRLYWYRQTLGQGPEFLTYFQNEAQLEKSRLLSDRFSAERPKGSFSTLEIQRTEQGDSAMYLCASSSPQGPAQHFGDGTRLSIL.

There are a few counts of this clonotype. The V gene is TRBV29-1, the J gene TRBJ1-5, with 7 bases identical to TRBD1. The germline gives CDR1 SQVTM, CDR2 ANQGSEA. V trimming: 4 bases; J trimming: 7 bases; junction bases outside the gene matches: 4. There are 12 residues in the CDR3. CDR3 sequence reads: CSVVQGDQPQHF. The CDR3 DNA sequence: TGCAGCGTTGTCCAGGGGGACCAGCCCCAGCATTTT.

This clonotype has more than one count but fewer than ten. The chain joins TRBV7-2 to TRBJ2-3; tentative D call: TRBD2 (6 bases). Germline CDR1 SGHTA, CDR2 FQGNSA. CDR3 length: 15 residues. Between the trimmed V and J ends, which lost 6 bases and 3 bases, there was a span of 16 bases. Here the CDR3 DNA reads TGTGCCAGCAGGGTGCGGGGCGGAATGACAGATACGCAGTATTTT. Encoded protein: CASRVRGGMTDTQYF.

This clonotype was counted between two and nine times. The chain links TRBV6-2 or TRBV6-3 to TRBJ1-6; 9 bases are a match to TRBD1. Trimming cost V 6 bases and J 8 bases; bases outside gene matches: 8. Per the germline V gene, CDR1 is MNHEY and CDR2 is SVGEGT. The CDR3 length is 15 residues. CDR3 bases: TGTGCCAGCAGCCTCCGGGACAGGGCCGATTCACCCCTCCACTTT. Translation gives CASSLRDRADSPLHF.

The CDR3 coding sequence is TGTGCCAGCAGTTTGGGTAGCAAAATGCAGTTCTTC. It is translated as CASSLGSKMQFF. The chain uses TRBV12-3 or TRBV12-4 and TRBJ2-1; D remains ambiguous. With 3 bases removed from V and 12 bases from J, the gap between germline ends came to 12 bases. The CDR3 covers 12 residues.

This clonotype was seen a few times. The chain has TRBV12-5 and TRBJ1-1; D possibly corresponds to TRBD1 (5 bases). Trimming took 2 bases from V and 0 from J, leaving 16 bases between them. This CDR3 is built from 17 residues. Germline V CDR1 and CDR2: LGHNT, FRNRAP. In nucleotides, the CDR3 is TGTGCTAGTGGTTTGCTTGCAGGGAGAATGATGAACACTGAAGCTTTCTTT. Translation gives CASGLLAGRMMNTEAFF.

This clonotype occurred a few times. J is TRBJ2-5 and V is TRBV5-1; 9 bases map to TRBD2. Germline CDR1 SGHRS, CDR2 YFSETQ. CDR3 length: 18 amino acids. Germline trimming cut 0 bases from V and 3 bases from J; bases unmatched to any gene: 12. The CDR3 DNA is TGCGCCAGCAGCTTGGCTGTAGCGGGGGCCCGGGGCGAAGAGACCCAGTACTTC. Its translation: CASSLAVAGARGEETQYF.

The CDR3 here is CASSPTGTIDYGYTF. The CDR3 DNA follows: TGTGCCAGCAGCCCAACAGGGACGATTGACTATGGCTACACCTTC. This chain joins TRBV7-3 and TRBJ1-2; D perhaps matches TRBD1 (6 bases). The CDR3 consists of 15 residues. Germline V gene data show CDR1 as SGHTA and CDR2 as FQGTGA. Trimming removed 5 bases at V and 3 bases at J, with 16 bases between.

This clonotype was observed a handful of times. J is TRBJ2-4 and V is TRBV7-2; D unresolved. Germline V CDR1 and CDR2: SGHTA, FQGNSA. V was clipped by 5 bases and J by 0 bases, with 8 bases between them. This CDR3 is built from 14 residues. The CDR3 reads CASSPSIAKNIQYF. The DNA for the CDR3 is TGTGCCAGCAGCCCGTCTATAGCCAAAAACATTCAGTACTTC.

A few counts support this clonotype. This rearrangement joins TRBV28 to TRBJ1-1; tentatively, D is TRBD1 (5 bases). Germline assignment: CDR1 MDHEN and CDR2 SYDVKM. V shed 4 bases and J shed 7 bases, with 13 bases lying between them. This CDR3 contains 13 residues. The CDR3 coding sequence is TGTGCCAGCAGTTCCCTAGGGGTAGTTGAAGCTTTCTTT. Amino acids: CASSSLGVVEAFF.

There are a few counts of this clonotype. The chain employs TRBV4-1 and TRBJ2-2; weak D call: TRBD1 (6 bases). This CDR3 region has 15 residues. V lost 6 bases to trimming and J lost 0 bases, with 11 bases between them. Germline V CDR1 and CDR2: MGHRA, YSYEKL. The CDR3 is CASSDRKANTGELFF. The CDR3 DNA reads as TGCGCCAGCAGTGACAGGAAAGCGAACACCGGGGAGCTGTTTTTT.

The rearrangement uses TRBV5-1 and TRBJ2-2; TRBD1 aligns across 9 bases. The CDR3 loop spans 16 amino acids. V gave up 4 bases and J gave up 6 bases; unmatched junction bases: 10. Germline CDR1 is SGHRS and CDR2 is YFSETQ. The CDR3 bases are TGCGCCAGCAGCCCGACAGGGGGTCCACAAGCCGGGGAGCTGTTTTTT. This encodes CASSPTGGPQAGELFF.

This sequence joins TRBV3-1 and TRBJ1-2, with D possibly TRBD1 on 6 matching bases. The germline V gene has CDR1 LGHDT and CDR2 YNNKEL (reference sequence). Trimming pared 0 bases from V and 8 bases from J, leaving 16 bases between. The CDR3 consists of 15 residues. The CDR3 reads CASSQDARRGTGYTF. Written as DNA, the CDR3 is TGTGCCAGCAGCCAAGATGCGCGCAGGGGTACGGGCTACACCTTC.

This clonotype was detected a few times. In nucleotides, the CDR3 is TGCGCCAGCAGCTATGGGGGGCTGCGAGAGACCCAGTACTTC. Residues: CASSYGGLRETQYF. The V gene is TRBV5-1, the J gene TRBJ2-5, with D perhaps TRBD1 or TRBD2 (6 bases each). The germline V and J ends were trimmed by 3 bases and 4 bases, with 13 bases remaining between them. The germline V gene encodes CDR1 SGHRS and CDR2 YFSETQ. The CDR3 runs to 14 residues.